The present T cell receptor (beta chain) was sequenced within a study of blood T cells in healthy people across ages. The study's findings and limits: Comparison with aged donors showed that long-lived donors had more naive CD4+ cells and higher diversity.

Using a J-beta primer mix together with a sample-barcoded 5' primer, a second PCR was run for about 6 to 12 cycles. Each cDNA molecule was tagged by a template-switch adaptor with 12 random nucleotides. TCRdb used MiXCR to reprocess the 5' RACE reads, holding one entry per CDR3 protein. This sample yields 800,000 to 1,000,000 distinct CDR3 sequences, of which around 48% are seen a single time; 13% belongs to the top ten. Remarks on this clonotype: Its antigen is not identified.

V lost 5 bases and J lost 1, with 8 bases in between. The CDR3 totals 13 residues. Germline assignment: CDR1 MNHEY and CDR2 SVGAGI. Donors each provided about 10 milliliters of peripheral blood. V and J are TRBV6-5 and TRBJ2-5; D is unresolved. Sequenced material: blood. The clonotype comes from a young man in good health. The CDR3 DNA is TGTGCCAGCAGTGGCAACTTCCAAGAGACCCAGTACTTC. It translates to CASSGNFQETQYF.